Listed here is a single T cell receptor beta chain. The antigen it binds to is not known. The junction and the germline gene differ at one end; a read error may be behind it. This record belongs to a study of blood T cells in healthy people across ages (dated by TCRdb to about 2015). For the study in its entirety: Template switching captured roughly one uniquely barcoded TCR beta cDNA molecule per two T cells in model experiments. The study measured age-related changes in TCR beta repertoire diversity using deep sequencing normalized with unique cDNA molecular identifiers. Donors were grouped into four age groups: young (average approximately 16 years), middle-aged (over 35), aged (over 55) and long-lived (less than 85). For two donors (one aged 18 to 29 and one aged 80 or older), the study analyzed two additional independent replicas of 1 million unique cDNA reads from the same blood draw. The investigation overall reported the following: Observed TCR beta diversity correlated strongly with the percentage of naive T cells measured by flow cytometry. Donor CMV infection status was unknown, potentially confounding age-related changes in expanded clonotypes. Because profiling used bulk unsorted PBMCs, naive and antigen-experienced compartments could not be compared conclusively. As age increased, observed TCR beta diversity per million T cells dropped in a roughly linear way, and a significant reduction was already evident by age about 40. Estimates of total diversity based on one million sequenced T cells were considered lower bounds and underestimates. Compared with the aged group, the long-lived group had more naive CD4+ T cells, fewer expanded clones and increased TCR diversity, suggesting age selection.

The library was made by 5' RACE. TCRdb names Illumina HiSeq 2500 as the instrument used. A second about 7 to 11 cycle PCR used a sample-barcoded 5' primer and a J-beta primer mix. A template-switch 5' adaptor carrying 12 random nucleotides introduced a unique molecular identifier onto each TCR beta cDNA molecule. At least 3 million CDR3-containing paired-end reads were obtained from each sample. First-strand cDNA synthesis was performed from all RNA using the Mint cDNA synthesis kit, with priming by a TRBC-specific oligonucleotide. All cDNA was treated with uracil-DNA glycosylase and then went through a first 18-cycle PCR with the universal primers M1SS and BC2_uni_R. Per the source publication's procedure: For normalization, 1 million high-quality reads, each with a distinct molecular identifier, were randomly selected from each sample. Instead of being binned into consensus sequences, reads with shared molecular identifiers were discarded. MiTCR, set to a Q25 quality threshold and the strictest error-elimination algorithm, was used for CDR3 identification, clonotype clustering and error correction. A nonparametric unseen species model with Euler transformation was used to estimate lower-bound total TCR beta diversity. Using fastp at Q25 and MiXCR, TCRdb reprocessed the public reads and kept productive beta chains. Every CDR3 protein is listed once, alongside the most common genes and DNA of its rows. TCRdb, not the authors, supplied the V and J calls. The sample yields fewer than 1,200,000 distinct CDR3 sequences; approximately 25% were counted once. Together, the top ten hold around 0.75% of the sample.

The donors were some 39 Caucasian individuals from Russia, aged 6 to 90 years, who were systemically healthy. Approximately 10 milliliters of peripheral blood were collected from each donor into EDTA-treated Vacutainer tubes. Ficoll-Paque density-gradient centrifugation was used to isolate PBMCs, with at least 6.5 million per sample. Total RNA was extracted from PBMCs with Trizol reagent, with at least 6 micrograms obtained per sample. For every donor, an aliquot of PBMCs went through flow cytometry to measure the percentages of naive CD45RAhigh/CD27high T cells. From the cysteine up to the phenylalanine, the CDR3 has a length of 15 residues. Only the CDR3 region is kept as DNA, spanning 45 bases read in frame from base 1. CDR1 and CDR2 were assigned from the germline V gene as SGDLS and YYNGEE. The sample was also linked to a second study, of T cells of mothers and their children. The second study reports: Nine systemically healthy Caucasian individuals served as donors, namely three mothers together with their six children. cDNA synthesis used all of the extracted RNA, with roughly 1.5 ug of RNA in each 15 ul reaction. In the second PCR, the M1S primer introduced both the sample barcodes and 2-4 random nucleotides. Over 8 million TCR beta CDR3 reads were obtained for each mother, and 2.5 million to 3.5 million reads were obtained for each child. In both related and unrelated pairs, thymic selection shapes the output of TCR recombination in a similar way, with inherited differences having only a minor effect. Normalized repertoire overlap was always slightly but never significantly higher in related than unrelated mother-child pairs. No persistent microchimeric T cell clones were detected, at a sensitivity of roughly 100 clones per million clonotypes. To look for features that set related mother-child pairs apart from unrelated individuals, the researchers ran deep NGS to compare the TCR beta repertoires of mothers and children. Mothers averaged around 40 +/- 4 years of age and children averaged around 10 +/- 4 years. After adapter ligation with NEBNext reagents, the libraries were sequenced on Illumina HiSeq 2000 with 100+100 nt paired-end reads. To prevent cross-contamination, the mother and child libraries were prepared one month apart and sequenced in separate runs. For each donor, between about 450,000 and 2,300,000 distinct TCR beta clonotypes were identified. Naive TCR beta clonotypes were estimated from low-frequency clonotypes matched to each donor's FACS-determined naive share, without sorting.

Sequencing was performed on blood. This sequence uses TRBV9 and TRBJ1-1, with an unclear D gene assignment. The sequence was collected from a girl aged 2-10 years in good health. The CDR3 has the sequence CACSVADHPGLGAFF. The nucleotide sequence is TGTGCCTGCAGCGTAGCTGATCACCCGGGTTTGGGGGCTTTCTTT.